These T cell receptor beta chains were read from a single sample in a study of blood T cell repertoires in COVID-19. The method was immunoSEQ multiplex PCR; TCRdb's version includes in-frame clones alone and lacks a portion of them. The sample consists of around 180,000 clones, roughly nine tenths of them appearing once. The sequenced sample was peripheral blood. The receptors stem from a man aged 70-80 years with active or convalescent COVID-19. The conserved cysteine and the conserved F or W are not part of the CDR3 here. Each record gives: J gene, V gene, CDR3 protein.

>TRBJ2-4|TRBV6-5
ASSTGQSSPFQY
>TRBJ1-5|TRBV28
ASTDPVGTGGGQPQH
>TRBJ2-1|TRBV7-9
ASSFETHRLSSYNEQF
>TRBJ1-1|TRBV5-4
ASSLGGSQGAEAF
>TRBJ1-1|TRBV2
ASAGWGLVAEAF
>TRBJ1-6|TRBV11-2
ASSYRDRESPLH
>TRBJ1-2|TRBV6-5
ASSDSGLGGYT
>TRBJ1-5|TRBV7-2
ASSLRGYNQPQH
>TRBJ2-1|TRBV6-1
ASVHSGGGDEQF
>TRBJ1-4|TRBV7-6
ASSPRGETNEKLF
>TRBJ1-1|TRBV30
AWDGGMNTEAF
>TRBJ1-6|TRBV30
AWNLDRVKNNSPLH
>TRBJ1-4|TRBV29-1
SGTTGGAINEKLF
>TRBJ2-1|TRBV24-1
ATSDRLEVGNEQF
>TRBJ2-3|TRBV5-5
ASSLAAEGDY
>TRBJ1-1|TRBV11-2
ASSLVRAGTEAF
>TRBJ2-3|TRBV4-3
ASSLGDWETDTQY
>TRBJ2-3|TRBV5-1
ASSAVLGWSTDTQY
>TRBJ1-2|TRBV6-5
ASSPGQGITRYT
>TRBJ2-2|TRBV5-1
ASSLDGTGGFANTGELF
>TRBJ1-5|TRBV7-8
ASSPGGYSNQPQH
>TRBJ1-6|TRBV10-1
ASIPRAGVNSPLH
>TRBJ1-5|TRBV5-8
ASSFRLSNQPQH
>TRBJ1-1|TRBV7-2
ASSLAGVNTEAF
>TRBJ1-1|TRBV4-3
ASSQQGGNTEAF
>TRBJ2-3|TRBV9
ASSAFGAGLVDTQY
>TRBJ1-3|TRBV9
ASSVEYSGNTIY
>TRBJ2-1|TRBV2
ASTDGRSPGYNEQF
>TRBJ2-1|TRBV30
AWEEPSSSYNEQF
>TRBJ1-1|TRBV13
ASSLDVGEMNTEAF
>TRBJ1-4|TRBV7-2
ASSYTRGEKLF
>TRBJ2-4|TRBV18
ASSPQTGGAKNIQY
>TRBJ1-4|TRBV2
ASSPTGGNEKLF
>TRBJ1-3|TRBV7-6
ASGRDRSSGNTIY